Below are 27 T cell receptor beta chains sequenced from a single sample in a study of shared clonotypes between healthy human individuals (dated by TCRdb to the early 2020s). Libraries came from the immunoSEQ multiplex PCR assay. What TCRdb holds here is the immuneACCESS table cut down to in-frame rearrangements. Part of the clones is not present; checked against another copy, under half of the missing clones reflect an unresolved V gene, and the others are unexplained. The table for this sample lists fewer than 3 million clones; about nine tenths of them were counted only once. The leading ten clones occupy approximately 0.41% of the sample. Sequencing was done on a sample of naive CD4+ T cells from PBMCs. The cell subset or site label, read with the paper, signifies: CD45RA+ positively selected. These receptors came from a man younger than 35 in good health. Some clones in this sample may be carry-over from other donors' samples.

Comment on this clone: Different DNA sequences within this sample yield the same CDR3. V gene TRBV28 combines with J gene TRBJ2-7; the match to TRBD2 covers 9 bases. In germline, CDR1 is MDHEN, CDR2 SYDVKM. This CDR3 region has 14 residues. The V gene end was trimmed by 5 bases and the J gene end by 9 bases; junction bases not matched to a gene: 11. CDR3 nucleotide sequence: TGTGCCAGCAGTGGGGCTAGCGGGGTACGAGGGCAGTACTTC. The encoded protein is CASSGASGVRGQYF.

This rearrangement joins TRBV6-5 to TRBJ2-7, with D possibly TRBD2 on 5 matching bases. This CDR3 spans 12 amino acids. Germline V gene data show CDR1 as MNHEY and CDR2 as SVGAGI. V lost 8 bases and J lost 2, with 10 bases in between. CDR3 nucleotides: TGTGCCAGCCAGAGGGAAACCTACGAGCAGTACTTC. This gives the protein CASQRETYEQYF.

This chain joins TRBV18 and TRBJ1-2, with 9 bases identical to TRBD1. Germline lookup yields CDR1 KGHSH and CDR2 LQKENI. The CDR3 runs to 16 residues. The junction had 3 bases not matched to a gene; V was cut back by 0 bases and J by 1 base. For the CDR3, the DNA is TGTGCCAGCTCACCACCGGGGGACAGGGTTAACTATGGCTACACCTTC. Translation gives CASSPPGDRVNYGYTF. The full variable domain, completed using reference TRBV18 and TRBJ1-2, is NAGVMQNPRHLVRRRGQEARLRCSPMKGHSHVYWYRQLPEEGLKFMVYLQKENIIDESGMPKERFSAEFPKEGPSILRIQQVVRGDSAAYFCASSPPGDRVNYGYTFGSGTRLTVV.

This chain joins TRBV4-3 and TRBJ1-5; D perhaps matches TRBD1 (5 bases). Per the germline V gene, CDR1 is LGHNA and CDR2 is YSLEER. The CDR3 contains 15 residues. The ends were cut back, 0 bases at V and 6 bases at J, with 12 bases in the middle. This CDR3 reads CASSQDRGGVQPQHF. The CDR3 nucleotides are TGCGCCAGCAGCCAAGATCGGGGCGGGGTTCAGCCCCAGCATTTT.

As regards this clone: Other DNA variants within this sample encode the same CDR3. The chain has TRBV30 and TRBJ2-5; 9 nucleotides line up with TRBD2. Judging by the DNA end, TRBJ2-7 fits better; the J call may be wrong. Germline loops: CDR1 GTSNPN, CDR2 SVGIG (reference sequence). The CDR3 extends over 15 amino acids. Written as DNA, the CDR3 is TGTGCCTGGAGTGTGGGGCTAGCGGGACCCTACGAGCAGTACTTC. Translated, it gives CAWSVGLAGPYEQYF.

For this clone: The same CDR3 is also encoded by other DNA sequences in this sample. The chain couples TRBV5-1 to TRBJ1-1, with D maybe TRBD1 (5 bases). This CDR3 is built from 14 residues. V gave up 3 bases and J gave up 1 base, with 10 bases separating them. Germline CDR1 reads SGHRS; CDR2 reads YFSETQ. The CDR3 region has the DNA TGCGCCAGCAGCTCCCGTGGGGGGAACACTGAAGCTTTCTTT. It encodes CASSSRGGNTEAFF.

The J gene is TRBJ2-1, the V gene TRBV27; D perhaps matches TRBD2 (5 bases). The CDR3 sequence is 14 residues long. CDR1 and CDR2 (germline): MNHEY, SMNVEV (reference sequence). Deletions cut 6 bases from V and 0 bases from J, with 9 bases between. The CDR3 DNA reads TGTGCCAGCAGCCGGACTCGCTCCTACAATGAGCAGTTCTTC. Protein: CASSRTRSYNEQFF.

This chain connects TRBV19 to TRBJ2-5; 8 bases match TRBD1. This CDR3 contains 16 residues. Germline CDR1 and CDR2: LNHDA and SQIVND (reference sequence). With V trimmed by 5 bases and J by 5 bases, 13 bases remained unmatched. The CDR3 reads CASSSRWGQEGETQYF. The CDR3 DNA reads TGTGCCAGTAGTTCCCGCTGGGGACAGGAGGGGGAGACCCAGTACTTC.

This chain joins TRBV4-1 and TRBJ2-7, with D perhaps TRBD2 (6 bases). This CDR3 has 14 residues. Germline-derived CDR1 and CDR2 are MGHRA and YSYEKL. V shed 1 base and J shed 0 bases, with 7 bases lying between them. The chain's CDR3 is CASSQAGVSYEQYF. CDR3 DNA sequence: TGCGCCAGCAGCCAAGCGGGGGTCTCCTACGAGCAGTACTTC.

This rearrangement joins TRBV7-9 to TRBJ2-1; no reliable D call. Germline-derived CDR1 and CDR2 are SEHNR and FQNEAQ (reference sequence). V lost 1 base, J lost 10 bases, and 5 bases lay in between. The length of the CDR3 is 11 residues. CDR3 in DNA: TGTGCCAGCAGCTTAGAACGGGAGCAGTTCTTC. Amino acids: CASSLEREQFF.

The gene calls are TRBV6-1 and TRBJ2-5, with D hard to call. Trimming removed 6 bases from V and 1 base from J, with 9 bases in between. In germline, CDR1 is MNHNS, CDR2 SASEGT. This CDR3 has 13 amino acids. CDR3 region: CASSLRIQETQYF. DNA for the CDR3: TGTGCCAGCAGCCTACGGATCCAAGAGACCCAGTACTTC.

The rearrangement joins TRBV6-5 to TRBJ2-5; D is perhaps TRBD2 (5 bases). The CDR3 covers 13 residues. Trimming took 2 bases from V and 9 from J, leaving 13 bases between them. Per germline, CDR1 MNHEY and CDR2 SVGAGI. The CDR3 loop reads CASSYSGPTAQYF. DNA for the CDR3: TGTGCCAGCAGTTACAGCGGCCCTACGGCCCAGTACTTC.

The J gene is TRBJ2-1, the V gene TRBV6-5; TRBD1 might be the D (6 bases). V was cut by 5 bases and J by 6 bases, with 14 bases left in between. Germline assignment: CDR1 MNHEY and CDR2 SVGAGI. This CDR3 has 14 residues. The CDR3 loop reads CASSRLGQTNEQFF. The CDR3 DNA sequence: TGTGCCAGCAGTCGCCTTGGACAGACCAATGAGCAGTTCTTC.

This clone has only one observation. The genes are TRBV27 and TRBJ2-5; TRBD2 matches at 11 bases. Trimming cost V 2 bases and J 1 base; bases outside gene matches: 9. Looked up from germline, CDR1 is MNHEY and CDR2 is SMNVEV (reference sequence). The CDR3 contains 18 residues. The CDR3 sequence: CASSLPIAGGPAQETQYF. CDR3 nucleotides: TGTGCCAGCAGTTTACCTATAGCGGGAGGGCCGGCCCAAGAGACCCAGTACTTC.

V usage is TRBV30 and J usage is TRBJ2-7, with D maybe TRBD2 (5 bases). The V end lost 0 bases, the J end lost 4 bases, and 10 bases lay between the germline ends. Germline lookup yields CDR1 GTSNPN and CDR2 SVGIG (reference sequence). The CDR3 extends over 13 amino acids. The chain's CDR3 is CAWSVISGYEQYF. The CDR3 bases are TGTGCCTGGAGTGTTATTTCGGGGTACGAGCAGTACTTC.

The rearrangement links TRBV21-1 to TRBJ2-7; whether TRBD2, the table's D call, matches the DNA was not checked. TRBV21-1 is a pseudogene. This CDR3 is built from 16 residues. CDR3: CASSSRLAEPTYEQYF. The CDR3 DNA sequence: TGTGCCAGCAGCTCGCGACTAGCGGAGCCTACTTACGAGCAGTACTTC.

The chain recombines TRBV10-2 with TRBJ2-4; D is tentatively TRBD1 or TRBD2 (7 bases each). The V end lost 0 bases, the J end lost 0 bases, and 21 bases lay between the germline ends. The CDR3 is 20 residues long. CDR1 and CDR2 from the germline V gene are WSHSY and SAAADI. CDR3 amino acids: CASSESPGRGLLLAKNIQYF. The CDR3 DNA follows: TGCGCCAGCAGTGAGTCCCCGGGGAGGGGGCTGCTCTTAGCCAAAAACATTCAGTACTTC.

A note on this clone: The germline gene is not matched at one end of the junction; a read error may be the cause. The genes are TRBV4-2 and TRBJ1-1; 9 bases line up with TRBD1. Per germline, CDR1 LGHNA and CDR2 YNFKEQ. The CDR3 runs 15 residues. For the CDR3, the DNA is TGTGCCAGCAGCGAAGACAGGGGGATGGACACTGAAGCTTTCTTT. Translation gives CASSEDRGMDTEAFF.

The chain employs TRBV2 and TRBJ1-2; possible D gene TRBD1, 6 bases. V was trimmed by 7 bases and J by 3 bases, leaving 15 bases between them. Germline assignment: CDR1 SNHLY and CDR2 FYNNEI. This CDR3 has 14 amino acids. The CDR3 reads CASKGTGAHYGYTF. In nucleotides, the CDR3 is TGTGCCAGCAAAGGGACGGGGGCTCACTATGGCTACACCTTC.

The chain carries TRBV28 and TRBJ1-2; D gene unclear. CDR1 and CDR2 from the germline V gene are MDHEN and SYDVKM. The CDR3 sequence is 13 residues long. The germline V and J ends were trimmed by 5 bases and 0 bases, with 7 bases remaining between them. For the CDR3, the DNA is TGTGCCAGCAGTACAAATCCTAACTATGGCTACACCTTC. Protein sequence: CASSTNPNYGYTF.

V usage is TRBV6-1 and J usage is TRBJ2-5, with D maybe TRBD1 (5 bases). CDR1 and CDR2 from the germline V gene are MNHNS and SASEGT. The CDR3 is made up of 14 amino acids. Trimming pared 2 bases from V and 3 bases from J, leaving 10 bases between. CDR3 in DNA: TGTGCCAGCAGTGAAAACAGGCTGAAAGAGACCCAGTACTTC. Translating it yields CASSENRLKETQYF.

The chain has TRBV5-4 and TRBJ2-7; 10 bases line up with TRBD1. J lost 3 bases, V lost 4 bases, and 7 bases had no gene match. Germline V gene data show CDR1 as SGHNT and CDR2 as YYREEE (reference sequence). This CDR3 comprises 15 residues. CDR3 amino acids: CASSLDRGRFYEQYF. The DNA of the CDR3 is TGTGCCAGCAGCCTAGACAGGGGGCGCTTCTACGAGCAGTACTTC.

In the case of this clone: Different DNA sequences within this sample yield the same CDR3. The chain joins TRBV2 to TRBJ2-7; D uncertain. The CDR3 sequence is 12 residues long. From germline, CDR1 is SNHLY and CDR2 FYNNEI. Trimming stripped 6 bases from V and 2 bases from J, with 8 bases between. In DNA form, the CDR3 reads TGTGCCAGCAGACAAGATACCTACGAGCAGTACTTC. Residues: CASRQDTYEQYF.

The chain links TRBV14 to TRBJ2-3; TRBD2 matches 10 bases. The germline CDR1 and CDR2 sequences are SGHDN and FVKESK. The J segment lost 2 bases and the V segment lost 3 bases, leaving 5 bases of the junction unmatched. The CDR3 runs 16 residues. CDR3 DNA: TGTGCCAGCAGCCAGGGGACTAGCGCGTTCACAGATACGCAGTATTTT. Translated, it gives CASSQGTSAFTDTQYF.

The chain couples TRBV6-5 to TRBJ2-7; D remains ambiguous. Germline V lookup: CDR1 MNHEY, CDR2 SVGAGI. CDR3 length equals 15 residues. V dropped 8 bases and J dropped 0 bases, with 17 bases sitting between them. As DNA, the CDR3 is TGTGCCAGCCGCATCTCGGGCACCAGCTCCTACGAGCAGTACTTC. This gives the protein CASRISGTSSYEQYF.

This clone was picked up one time. V and J are TRBV7-8 and TRBJ2-1; D is ambiguous. V lost 0 bases, J lost 2 bases, and 14 bases lay in between. This CDR3 comprises 17 residues. Germline lookup yields CDR1 SGHVS and CDR2 FQNEAQ. CDR3 sequence: CASSLASRGFPYNEQFF. CDR3 coding DNA: TGTGCCAGCAGCTTAGCATCGCGCGGCTTCCCCTACAATGAGCAGTTCTTC.

The CDR3 is CASSYSIQGTDTQYF. Written as DNA, the CDR3 is TGTGCCAGCAGTTACTCAATTCAGGGCACAGATACGCAGTATTTT. V and J are TRBV6-5 and TRBJ2-3, with D uncertain. The CDR3 has 15 amino acids. V was trimmed by 0 bases and J by 1 base, leaving 8 bases between them. Germline CDR1 reads MNHEY; CDR2 reads SVGAGI.